This T cell receptor (beta chain) stems from a study of regulatory T cells in long-lasting Graves disease. Whole-study results and caveats: Relative to new patients (approximately 1,000), persistent patients exhibited greater sharing of public clonotypes (around 3,000). Newly diagnosed disease favored TRBV20-1 and TRBJ2-1 over persistent disease.

Construction of the TCR beta libraries employed iRepertoire HTBI primers in conjunction with Arm-PCR of CDR3 regions. MiXCR was run by TCRdb on the multiplex PCR reads, yielding one entry per CDR3 protein. The data contain about 420,000 distinct CDR3 sequences, around 17% of them singletons. Time point: newly diagnosed GD, antithyroid drugs for less than 3 months. Construction of the TCR library relied on RNA isolated from PBMCs. Remarks on this clonotype: The antigen remains undetermined.

Germline V gene lookup returns CDR1 SGHRS and CDR2 YFSETQ. Trimming stripped 0 bases from V and 11 bases from J, with 32 bases between. The CDR3 totals 19 residues. This same sample was also part of a study on T cells in Graves' hyperthyroidism and ophthalmopathy. That paper adds: Clinical symptoms, serum thyroxine, TRAb, thyroid ultrasound and orbital computed tomography informed diagnoses. Blood shared most expanded thyroid clonotypes above 0.001.

This clonotype originated in a woman under 30 with Graves disease. The rearrangement joins TRBV5-1 to TRBJ2-5; D is possibly TRBD2 (6 bases). Sequenced here: peripheral blood mononuclear cells (PBMCs), sampled at new diagnosis, from a patient treated with antithyroid drugs. CDR3 sequence: CASSLEWDSSRSSYNEQYF. As DNA, the CDR3 is TGCGCCAGCAGCTTGGAGTGGGACTCCTCACGTAGCTCCTACAATGAGCAGTACTTC.